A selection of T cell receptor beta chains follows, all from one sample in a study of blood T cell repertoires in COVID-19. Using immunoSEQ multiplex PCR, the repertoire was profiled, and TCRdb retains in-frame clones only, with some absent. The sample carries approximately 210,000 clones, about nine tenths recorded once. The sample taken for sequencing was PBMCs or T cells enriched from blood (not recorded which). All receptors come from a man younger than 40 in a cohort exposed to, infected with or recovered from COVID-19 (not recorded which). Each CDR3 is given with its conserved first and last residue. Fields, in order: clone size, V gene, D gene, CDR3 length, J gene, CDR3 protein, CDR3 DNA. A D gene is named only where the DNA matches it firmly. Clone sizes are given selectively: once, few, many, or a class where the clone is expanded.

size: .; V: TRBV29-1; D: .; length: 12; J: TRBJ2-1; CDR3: CSVETFKNEQFF; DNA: TGCAGCGTTGAGACATTCAAAAATGAGCAGTTCTTC
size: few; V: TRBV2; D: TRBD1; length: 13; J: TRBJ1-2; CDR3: CASSRQGGGGYTF; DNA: TGTGCCAGCAGTAGACAGGGGGGAGGAGGCTACACCTTC
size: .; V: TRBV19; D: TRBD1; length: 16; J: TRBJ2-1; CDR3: CASSIARQGWGDEQFF; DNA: TGTGCCAGTAGTATAGCCAGACAGGGGTGGGGGGATGAGCAGTTCTTC
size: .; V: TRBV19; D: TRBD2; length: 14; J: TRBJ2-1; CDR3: CASSPGTINNEQFF; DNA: TGTGCCAGTAGTCCCGGGACTATCAACAATGAGCAGTTCTTC
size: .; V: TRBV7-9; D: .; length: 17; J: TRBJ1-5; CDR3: CASSLGFTGNSNQPQHF; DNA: TGTGCCAGCAGCTTAGGATTCACGGGGAATAGCAATCAGCCCCAGCATTTT
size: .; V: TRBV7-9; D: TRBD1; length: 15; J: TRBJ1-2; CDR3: CASSPPRQGATGYTF; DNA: TGTGCCAGCAGCCCCCCCAGACAGGGGGCAACTGGCTACACCTTC
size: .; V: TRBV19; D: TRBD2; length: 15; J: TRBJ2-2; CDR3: CASRGLAGETGELFF; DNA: TGTGCCAGTCGCGGACTAGCGGGAGAAACCGGGGAGCTGTTTTTT
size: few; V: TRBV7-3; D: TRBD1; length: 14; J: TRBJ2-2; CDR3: CASSSGTVAGELFF; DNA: TGTGCCAGCAGTTCCGGGACAGTGGCCGGGGAGCTGTTTTTT
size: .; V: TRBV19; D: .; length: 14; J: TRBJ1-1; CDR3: CASSMIAGNTEAFF; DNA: TGTGCCAGTAGTATGATCGCAGGGAACACTGAAGCTTTCTTT
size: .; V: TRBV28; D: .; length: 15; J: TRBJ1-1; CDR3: CASSYPDSPNTEAFF; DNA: TGTGCCAGCAGTTACCCGGACAGCCCGAACACTGAAGCTTTCTTT
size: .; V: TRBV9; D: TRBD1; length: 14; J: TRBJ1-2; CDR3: CASSGAGTVYGYTF; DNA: TGTGCCAGCAGCGGAGCCGGGACAGTGTATGGCTACACCTTC
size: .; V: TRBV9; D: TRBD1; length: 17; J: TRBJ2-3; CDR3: CASSVEGTGGFVDTQYF; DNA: TGTGCCAGCAGCGTAGAGGGGACAGGGGGCTTCGTAGATACGCAGTATTTT
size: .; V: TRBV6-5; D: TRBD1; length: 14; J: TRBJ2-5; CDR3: CASRKRQGIQTQYF; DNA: TGTGCCAGCAGGAAACGACAGGGTATCCAGACCCAGTACTTC
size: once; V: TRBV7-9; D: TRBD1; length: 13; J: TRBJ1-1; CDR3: CASSLAEGAKAFF; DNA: TGTGCCAGCAGCTTAGCGGAGGGGGCGAAAGCTTTCTTT
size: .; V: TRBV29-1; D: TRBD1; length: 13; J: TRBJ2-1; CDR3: CSVVVTGGGEQFF; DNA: TGCAGCGTTGTCGTAACAGGGGGTGGTGAGCAGTTCTTC
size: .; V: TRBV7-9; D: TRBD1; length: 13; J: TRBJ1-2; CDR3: CASTQSTAGTGLF; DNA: TGTGCCAGTACGCAAAGTACGGCCGGGACAGGCCTCTTC
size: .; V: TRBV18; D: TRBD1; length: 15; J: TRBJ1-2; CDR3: CASSPRQGSDYGYTF; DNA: TGTGCCAGCTCACCGCGACAGGGAAGTGACTATGGCTACACCTTC
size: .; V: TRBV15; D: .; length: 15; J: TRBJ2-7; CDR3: CATSRDRLFFYEQYF; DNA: TGTGCCACCAGCAGAGATAGACTCTTTTTCTACGAGCAGTACTTC
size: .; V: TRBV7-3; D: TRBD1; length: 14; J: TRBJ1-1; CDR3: CASSGTGDNTEAFF; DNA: TGTGCCAGCAGCGGGACAGGGGACAACACTGAAGCTTTCTTT
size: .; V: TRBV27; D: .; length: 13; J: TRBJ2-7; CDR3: CASRNFGGIEQYF; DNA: TGTGCCAGCAGAAATTTCGGCGGTATCGAGCAGTACTTC
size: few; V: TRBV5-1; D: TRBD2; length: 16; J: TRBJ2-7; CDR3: CASSLEFLAGVSEQYF; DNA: TGCGCCAGCAGCTTGGAGTTTCTAGCGGGAGTATCCGAGCAGTACTTC
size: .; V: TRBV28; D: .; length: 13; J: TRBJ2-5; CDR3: CASSLTRQETQYF; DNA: TGTGCCAGCAGTTTAACCAGGCAAGAGACCCAGTACTTC